This T cell receptor beta chain was captured in a study of T cell responses to AZD1222 COVID-19 vaccine (dated by TCRdb to about 2021). Background on the whole study: AZD1222 recipients given second doses at about 4 weeks or at about 12 weeks were pooled, since spike-specific TCR depth and breadth were not found to differ between the two schedules. TCR sequencing was performed for about 250 trial participants, of whom about 200 were given two doses of AZD1222 and approximately 25 were given two doses of MenACWY control vaccine. Trial participants were enrolled into age subgroups of 18-55, 56-69 and 70-plus years, which contained 148, 28 and 57 TCR-sequenced participants, respectively.

The CDR3 runs 13 residues from the cysteine to the phenylalanine. The read is trimmed to its CDR3 DNA, 39 bases read in frame from base 1. For CDR1 and CDR2, the germline V gene lists MDHEN and SYDVKM. V is shortened by 7 bases, J by 3 bases, and the region joining them spans 12 bases. This specimen's time point label, per the study, means: baseline before first vaccination. The vaccinee samples were drawn from two UK trials, COV001 and COV002, one of which was a single-blind randomized controlled phase 2/3 trial testing AZD1222 (ChAdOx1 nCoV-19) in healthy adults. For TCRbeta chain sequencing, PBMC samples from trial participants were taken at day 0 and at day 28 after the second dose. The CDR3 regions of human TCRbeta chains were subjected to immunosequencing. The published analysis was carried out like this. TCRs in the repertoires were matched against a reference library of SARS-CoV-2-specific TCRs that had been generated with the MIRA antigen-specificity platform. Breadth was defined as the fraction of unique TCRs that were SARS-CoV-2-associated, and depth was defined as the fraction of total T cells that were SARS-CoV-2-associated. Each spike-specific TCR was assigned to its reactive spike region and to a CD4 or CD8 class using the MIRA data. Log10-transformed breadth and depth values were compared by one-way ANOVA with Sidak's multiple comparisons tests. TCRdb holds this immuneACCESS table with in-frame rearrangements only. Some clones are missing; in checked studies, unresolved V genes explain under half, and the rest has no known cause. The V and J calls and clone size come from that table; D and trimming were worked out from the DNA. The sample records 100,000 or so clones, 70% to 90% of which are singletons. 7% to 10% of the sample is held by the ten biggest clonotypes.

The paper's findings and limits, for the study overall: Because no day 14 peak-response samples were available, repertoires were characterized only after the peak T cell response. Reportedly, almost half of the unique spike-specific TCRs recognized epitopes lying outside the regions that are mutated in the B.1.351 and B.1.1.7 variants. Vaccine-associated CD4 TCRs spanned the whole spike protein, with dominant responses in regions 160-218 and 743-854. Only a handful of AZD1222 recipients were SARS-CoV-2 seropositive at baseline, limiting conclusions about previously exposed vaccinees. The 56-69-year group was small, and its depth increase did not reach significance, likely because of low power. After two AZD1222 doses, both the breadth and the depth of spike-specific TCRs were significantly higher than at day 0 and than in MenACWY recipients. Most participants were white British and females outnumbered males, and the authors suggested that clonal diversity may have been underestimated.

For this clone: Its antigen target is currently unknown. No much larger clone is present one base from it, and per-base qualities are unavailable.

Recombination connected TRBV28 to TRBJ1-2; no D gene can be assigned with confidence. The origin of this receptor is an adult in good health. This material consisted of peripheral blood, taken on day 0 of AZD1222 vaccination. The CDR3 here reads CASTIGSYYGYTF. The DNA sequence is given as TGTGCCAGCACCATTGGGTCATACTATGGCTACACCTTC.